This T cell receptor (beta chain) is drawn from a study of PD-1 blockade in classical Hodgkin lymphoma. Some clones are missing from TCRdb's copy, which holds only in-frame ones; the method was immunoSEQ multiplex PCR. Seen here are around 28,000 clones, approximately 70% observed once, and the top ten hold roughly 24%. After autologous stem cell transplantation all patients relapsed, and prior brentuximab vedotin exposure differed between cohorts. Note on this clone: Its antigen is unknown.

CDR3 length: 17 residues. V trimming: 3 bases; J trimming: 7 bases; junction bases outside the gene matches: 8. Per germline, CDR1 MDHEN and CDR2 SYDVKM. Study-wide results and limits: Relapsed/refractory patients reportedly had the lowest baseline TCR diversity, below newly diagnosed patients, who were below healthy donors. By C4D1 there was a significant rise in CD4+ TCR diversity but not in CD8+ TCR diversity. Baseline diversity in complete responders resembled that of newly diagnosed patients.

The input for sequencing was peripheral blood mononuclear cells (PBMCs), taken before the second cycle of nivolumab. This clonotype was sampled from a human donor with classical Hodgkin lymphoma. The chain joins TRBV28 to TRBJ2-2; 13 nucleotides match TRBD2. Here the CDR3 reads CASSFPTSGRLSGELFF. The DNA of the CDR3 is TGTGCCAGCAGTTTTCCGACTAGCGGGAGGTTGAGCGGGGAGCTGTTTTTT.